This T cell receptor (beta chain) is drawn from a study of technical replicates of blood from four donors (dated by TCRdb to the late 2010s). CDR1 GTSNPN and CDR2 SVGIG were looked up in the germline V gene (reference sequence). From cysteine to phenylalanine, the CDR3 is 13 amino acids long. The sequence is cut down to CDR3 DNA, 39 bases in frame from base 1. A distance of 8 bases separates the germline ends of V and J, which lose 0 bases and 3 bases respectively. As for this clone: Its antigen target is currently unknown. Base qualities were left out, and no much larger clone turns up one base away.

Receptor amplification or capture employed the immunoSEQ multiplex PCR assay. As stored in TCRdb, this immuneACCESS dataset retains in-frame rearrangements with V and J assigned. A fraction of the clones does not appear; measured against another copy, unresolved V genes explain less than half of the discrepancy, and the remainder lacks a known reason. The sample records about 80,000 clones, around 97% of which are singletons. 0.15% to 0.2% of the sample is in the top ten clones. The V gene is TRBV30 and the J gene is TRBJ1-1; the D gene cannot be resolved reliably. Sequenced input: T cells isolated from PBMCs. The sequence was obtained from a human donor in good health. The CDR3 has the sequence CAWSVRRDTEAFF. The bases read TGTGCCTGGAGTGTAAGGCGGGACACTGAAGCTTTCTTT.